The entry below gives a single TCR beta chain sequence along with its context. Antigen specificity is unknown. These data come from a study of lymphopenia after photon versus proton radiotherapy. The study's findings and limits: Only patients who died were analyzed for survival; proton advantage is unproven. Proton therapy kept repertoires fairly stable, unlike photons, which gained effector/memory cells. After lymphocyte nadir, photon-treated repertoires showed oligoclonal expansion, especially CD8+ Temra. In patients who died, overall survival fell as post-nadir TCR diversity dropped more.

Germline V lookup: CDR1 SGHNT, CDR2 YYREEE (reference sequence). Deletions cut 0 bases from V and 2 bases from J, with 14 bases between. The CDR3 extends over 16 amino acids. Data came from immunoSEQ multiplex PCR; TCRdb stores just in-frame clones and leaves some out. Of around 30,000 clones in the sample, over 75% are singletons; the top ten hold roughly 15%. This sample comprised peripheral blood, obtained from a patient treated with proton-based radiotherapy. The source of this sequence is an older woman with pancreatic cancer. This chain uses TRBV5-4 with TRBJ2-5; D gene ambiguous. CDR3 loop: CASSLELLGNQETQYF. CDR3 DNA: TGTGCCAGCAGCTTGGAGCTTTTGGGAAATCAAGAGACCCAGTACTTC.